Listed below are T cell receptor beta chains from one sample, sequenced in a study of cytomegalovirus exposure and HLA in healthy donors. Libraries were prepared by immunoSEQ multiplex PCR; TCRdb keeps only in-frame clonotypes and omits some of them. The sample includes over 85,000 clones, about 70% of them seen just once. Material: PBMCs. The receptor source for this set is a man aged 25 to 40 in good health and CMV-seronegative. Both conserved end residues are part of each CDR3. Fields, in order: J gene, D gene, clone size, V gene, CDR3 protein. The D gene is left open where the match is weak. Some rows have no size entry. The others give once, few or many, or a class for an expanded clone.

TRBJ2-7 . . TRBV7-3 CASSLSGGHYEQYF
TRBJ1-6 . once TRBV4-1 CASSQVMDSHSPLHF
TRBJ1-2 TRBD1 . TRBV7-6 CASTLQGRDGYTF
TRBJ1-1 . . TRBV29-1 CSAAGQFEAFF
TRBJ1-6 TRBD1 few TRBV7-9 CASTTTRDSNSPLHF
TRBJ2-1 TRBD2 . TRBV6-5 CASSYGLAGNVEQFF
TRBJ2-4 . . TRBV5-1 CASSLEGSGIQYF
TRBJ2-3 TRBD2 few TRBV4-2 CASSQGGLASTDTQYF
TRBJ1-4 TRBD1 . TRBV10-3 CAISGQTGGSEKLFF
TRBJ2-1 . . TRBV4-1 CASSQATVSNEQFF
TRBJ2-1 . . TRBV7-9 CASSSPAKMSSYNEQFF
TRBJ1-1 TRBD1 . TRBV10-1 CASSDRGVPEAFF
TRBJ2-3 TRBD1 . TRBV6-5 CASADRARTDTQYF
TRBJ2-3 TRBD1 . TRBV27 CASRRTGGTDTQYF
TRBJ1-6 . . TRBV7-9 CASSSSTGNSPLHF
TRBJ1-4 . few TRBV7-8 CASSLASQANEKLFF
TRBJ2-7 TRBD1 . TRBV5-8 CASSLGQAPYEQYF
TRBJ1-6 TRBD1 . TRBV13 CASSLDQDRVDSPLHF
TRBJ1-1 . . TRBV7-2 CASSSRRGTEAFF
TRBJ2-7 TRBD1 . TRBV18 CASSPYSLTGTGSSYEQYF
TRBJ2-3 TRBD2 . TRBV4-1 CASSQVGEGQLGDTQYF
TRBJ2-2 . few TRBV5-1 CATSPGQLTGELFF
TRBJ1-4 TRBD1 . TRBV5-6 CASSLGGQVEKLFF
TRBJ2-1 TRBD2 . TRBV7-7 CASSLSAGAGNEQFF
TRBJ1-1 . . TRBV30 CAWAPGPNTEAFF
TRBJ1-4 TRBD1 once TRBV19 CASSSQGVKLFF
TRBJ1-2 TRBD1 . TRBV6-1 CASSERQGATRGYTF
TRBJ1-4 . . TRBV18 CASSPPVGETNEKLFF
TRBJ1-1 TRBD1 . TRBV11-3 CASSYRGSGTEAFF
TRBJ2-3 TRBD2 . TRBV6-6 CASGLAGVVTDTQYF
TRBJ1-1 . . TRBV19 CASSETGLDTEAFF
TRBJ2-3 . . TRBV9 CASSSRLGEGTDTQYF
TRBJ2-3 . . TRBV2 CASTRFTDTQYF
TRBJ1-6 . few TRBV30 CASSMTSYNSPLHF
TRBJ2-1 . . TRBV7-2 CASSSDGIMYNEQFF
TRBJ2-3 TRBD2 . TRBV6-4 CASSDEGAGTDTQYF
TRBJ2-7 . . TRBV5-6 CASSLVDTTYEQYF
TRBJ2-1 TRBD2 . TRBV6-1 CASSVTSGGAYNEQFF
TRBJ1-1 TRBD1 . TRBV11-2 CASSRTGINTEAFF
TRBJ1-2 TRBD1 . TRBV5-5 CASSLAGGAGAFGYTF
TRBJ2-3 . . TRBV9 CASSVGVRGGTDTQYF
TRBJ2-7 . . TRBV5-3 CARSLSAAGRSEQYF
TRBJ2-5 . few TRBV12-2 CARRLSADRSEETQYF
TRBJ2-7 . few TRBV28 CASSSWGDSHSYEQYF
TRBJ2-7 . few TRBV4-1 CASSQGRTGPYEQYF
TRBJ2-7 . . TRBV7-8 CASTPGRGNSYEQYF
TRBJ2-7 . . TRBV4-3 CASSQDRASSYEQYF
TRBJ1-1 TRBD1 . TRBV30 CAWSAQGAGTEAFF